Here is one T cell receptor beta chain with its context. Sequencing was performed with immunoSEQ multiplex PCR; in TCRdb, only in-frame clones are kept and a portion is missing. The sample carries roughly 160,000 clones, over 70% recorded once. The data were taken from a study of blood T cell repertoires in COVID-19. Overall study: Whether acute or convalescent, the COVID-19 samples came from the United States, Italy and Spain. Sources were T cells, B-cell-depleted T cells, or PBMCs; the material itself was cDNA or gDNA.

The cohort comprised adults aged 18 to 89 years residing in 20 to 25 US areas. Resolution of symptoms, clearance, or two negative PCRs was present in recovered Cohort 3 donors. Germline assignment: CDR1 MNHEY and CDR2 SVGAGI. The CDR3 runs 14 residues. J lost 8 bases, V lost 6 bases, and 9 bases had no gene match. The genes are TRBV6-5 and TRBJ1-4; 7 positions match TRBD1. This sequence originates from an older woman who had recovered from COVID-19. The sample comprised PBMCs or T cells enriched from blood (not recorded which). The CDR3 nucleotides read TGTGCCAGCAGGCGCAGGGGGATTGGGGAAAAACTGTTTTTT. Amino acids: CASRRRGIGEKLFF.